This entry lists 5 T cell receptor beta chains sequenced from one sample in a study of blood T cell repertoires in COVID-19. Profiling relied on immunoSEQ multiplex PCR, and the TCRdb table lists in-frame clones only, not all of them. Counted here are about 26,000 clones, roughly 84% occurring once; the ten biggest clones make up roughly 14%. The sequenced sample consisted of peripheral blood. The source of these receptors is a human donor in a cohort sampled during active COVID-19. The donor label of this sample is uncertain.

This sequence joins TRBV5-1 and TRBJ1-6, with 7 bases aligning to TRBD1. The CDR3 has 18 amino acids. The V gene end was trimmed by 0 bases and the J gene end by 6 bases; junction bases not matched to a gene: 12. Germline CDR1 reads SGHRS; CDR2 reads YFSETQ. The CDR3 spells CASSLGSSGGQLNSPLHF. CDR3 nucleotide sequence: TGCGCCAGCAGCTTGGGTTCCTCTGGGGGACAGCTTAATTCACCCCTCCACTTT.

This chain joins TRBV19 and TRBJ1-6; 10 bases fit TRBD1. Germline CDR1 reads LNHDA; CDR2 reads SQIVND (reference sequence). CDR3 length: 13 residues. The V and J ends lost 7 bases and 12 bases, in that order; junction bases with no gene match: 6. The CDR3 loop reads CASMGDRGLPLHF. CDR3 DNA: TGTGCCAGTATGGGGGACAGGGGATTACCCCTCCACTTT.

The chain links TRBV30 to TRBJ2-7, with TRBD2 identical over 9 bases. V lost 4 bases and J lost 4; bases outside the gene matches: 5. The CDR3 totals 13 residues. Germline assignment: CDR1 GTSNPN and CDR2 SVGIG (reference sequence). The CDR3 DNA sequence: TGTGCCTGGACTCCGGGACTAGCTTACGAGCAGTACTTC. This gives the protein CAWTPGLAYEQYF.

This chain links TRBV5-4 with TRBJ2-2; 9 nucleotides line up with TRBD2. The CDR3 contains 16 residues. Germline V gene lookup returns CDR1 SGHNT and CDR2 YYREEE (reference sequence). With V trimmed by 0 bases and J by 5 bases, 5 bases remained unmatched. This CDR3 reads CASSLELAGRTGELFF. In DNA, the CDR3 is TGTGCCAGCAGCTTGGAACTAGCGGGTCGTACCGGGGAGCTGTTTTTT.

This clone was counted between two and nine times. The chain has TRBV5-6 and TRBJ2-2; 9 bases fit TRBD2. CDR1 is SGHDT, CDR2 YYEEEE, per germline. CDR3 length: 18 amino acids. With 5 bases clipped from V and 2 bases from J, the junction kept 13 bases outside the gene matches. CDR3 protein: CASRSYPSSGGNTGELFF. The CDR3, as DNA: TGTGCCAGCAGATCCTACCCTAGTAGCGGGGGAAACACCGGGGAGCTGTTTTTT.